The 3 T cell receptor beta chains reported below all come from one sample, sequenced in a study of control samples from healthy donors and cancer patients. This table comes from immunoSEQ multiplex PCR, and its TCRdb copy is limited to in-frame clones, with some not included. The top ten hold about 1.8% of the sample, which has 150,000 to 200,000 clones, 88% seen once. Material: blood. The receptors were sampled from a young man in good health.

The chain uses TRBV28 and TRBJ2-7; D might be TRBD2 (7 bases). In germline, CDR1 is MDHEN, CDR2 SYDVKM. Trimming left V 7 bases short and J 3 bases short, with 16 bases between. The CDR3 totals 14 residues. The CDR3, as DNA: TGTGCCAGCACTCTAGGGGGGGGGCTCTACGAGCAGTACTTC. Its translation is CASTLGGGLYEQYF.

This clone showed up just once. The chain recombines TRBV15 with TRBJ1-3; no definite D call. The length of the CDR3 is 15 residues. Germline V CDR1 and CDR2: LNHNV, YYDKDF (reference sequence). V was pared by 1 base and J by 0 bases, with 7 bases between. CDR3 coding DNA: TGTGCCACCAGCAGAGGAGTAGACTCTGGAAACACCATATATTTT. It codes for CATSRGVDSGNTIYF.

The chain combines TRBV4-3 with TRBJ2-2; tentative D call: TRBD2 (5 bases). Trimming removed 0 bases from V and 1 base from J, with 15 bases in between. This CDR3 is built from 18 residues. Germline V gives CDR1 LGHNA, CDR2 YSLEER. CDR3 DNA: TGCGCCAGCAGCCAAGAAGTAGGACTGGTAATGAACACCGGGGAGCTGTTTTTT. Its translation: CASSQEVGLVMNTGELFF.